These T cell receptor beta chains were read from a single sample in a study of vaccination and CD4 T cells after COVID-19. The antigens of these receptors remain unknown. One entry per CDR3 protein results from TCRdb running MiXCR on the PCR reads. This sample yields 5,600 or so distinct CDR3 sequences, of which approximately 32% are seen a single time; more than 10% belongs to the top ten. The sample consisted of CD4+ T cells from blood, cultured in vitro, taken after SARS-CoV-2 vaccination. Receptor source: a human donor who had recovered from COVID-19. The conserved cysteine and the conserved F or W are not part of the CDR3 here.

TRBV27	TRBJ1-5	ASSRLWAGVNNQPQH
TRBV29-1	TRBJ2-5	SVVGIQETQY
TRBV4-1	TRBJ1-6	ASSPGTGHNSPLH
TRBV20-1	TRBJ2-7	SAPRRGSSYEQY
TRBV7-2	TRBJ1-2	ASRFTGTGFNYGYT
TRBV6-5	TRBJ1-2	ASSYRTGGGYGYT
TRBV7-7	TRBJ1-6	ASSPLRGTNHSPLH
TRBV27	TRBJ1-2	ASSLIAGGQGRYGYT
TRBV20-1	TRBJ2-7	SARDSGSGRSSYEQY
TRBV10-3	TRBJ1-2	AIRRDSTNYGYT
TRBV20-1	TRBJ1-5	SAPRPGGDQPQH
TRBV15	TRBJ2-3	ATSRGDRGPDTQY
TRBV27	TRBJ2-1	ASSLSWGGTHNEQF
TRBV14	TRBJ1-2	ASSPGQGSFGYT
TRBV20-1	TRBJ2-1	SASDHPGNEQF
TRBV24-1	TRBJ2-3	ATSDLRTGGDTQY
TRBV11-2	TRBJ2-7	ASSLEGARVYEQY
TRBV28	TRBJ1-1	ASSPLGQSTEAF
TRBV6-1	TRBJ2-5	ASRDGQETQY
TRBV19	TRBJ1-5	ASRQANQPQH
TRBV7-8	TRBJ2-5	ASSQPSSGQETQY
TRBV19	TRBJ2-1	ASSIGWLAGNNEQF
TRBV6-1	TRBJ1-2	ASSRRGANGYT
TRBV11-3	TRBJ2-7	ASSLEPGDNEQY
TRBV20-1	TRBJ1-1	SARDPRGRPNTEAF
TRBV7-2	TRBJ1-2	ASSVMTDYGYT
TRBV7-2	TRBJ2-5	ASSLEIVGGSGETQY
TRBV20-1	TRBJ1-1	SARGQGKAEAF
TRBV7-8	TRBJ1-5	ASSLTGSQPQH
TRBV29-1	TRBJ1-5	SVASGNQPQH
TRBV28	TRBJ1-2	ASMTGPDGYT
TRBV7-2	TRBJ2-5	ASSLGTSGGAQETQY
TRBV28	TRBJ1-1	ASRENSPMNTEAF
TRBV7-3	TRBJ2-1	ASSLSQGRFYNEQF
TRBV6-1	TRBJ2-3	ASRRDTDTQY
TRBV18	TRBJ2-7	ASTTDYEQY
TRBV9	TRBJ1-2	ASSSVYGYT
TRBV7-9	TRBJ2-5	ASSLGEGTQETQY
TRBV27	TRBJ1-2	ASKRGGPYGYT
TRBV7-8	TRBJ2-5	ASSLGAEPRETQY
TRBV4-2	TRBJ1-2	ASSQEQDREEGGYT
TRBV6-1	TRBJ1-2	ASSSRQGGNGYT
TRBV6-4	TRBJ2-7	ASSVPGQSYEQY
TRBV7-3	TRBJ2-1	ASSFLGGDYNEQF
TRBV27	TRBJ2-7	ASSLAGEASYEQY
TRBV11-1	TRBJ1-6	ASSLGWTASPLH
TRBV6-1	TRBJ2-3	ASSPSRDRGGTDTQY
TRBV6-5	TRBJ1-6	ASSYRQPYNSPLH